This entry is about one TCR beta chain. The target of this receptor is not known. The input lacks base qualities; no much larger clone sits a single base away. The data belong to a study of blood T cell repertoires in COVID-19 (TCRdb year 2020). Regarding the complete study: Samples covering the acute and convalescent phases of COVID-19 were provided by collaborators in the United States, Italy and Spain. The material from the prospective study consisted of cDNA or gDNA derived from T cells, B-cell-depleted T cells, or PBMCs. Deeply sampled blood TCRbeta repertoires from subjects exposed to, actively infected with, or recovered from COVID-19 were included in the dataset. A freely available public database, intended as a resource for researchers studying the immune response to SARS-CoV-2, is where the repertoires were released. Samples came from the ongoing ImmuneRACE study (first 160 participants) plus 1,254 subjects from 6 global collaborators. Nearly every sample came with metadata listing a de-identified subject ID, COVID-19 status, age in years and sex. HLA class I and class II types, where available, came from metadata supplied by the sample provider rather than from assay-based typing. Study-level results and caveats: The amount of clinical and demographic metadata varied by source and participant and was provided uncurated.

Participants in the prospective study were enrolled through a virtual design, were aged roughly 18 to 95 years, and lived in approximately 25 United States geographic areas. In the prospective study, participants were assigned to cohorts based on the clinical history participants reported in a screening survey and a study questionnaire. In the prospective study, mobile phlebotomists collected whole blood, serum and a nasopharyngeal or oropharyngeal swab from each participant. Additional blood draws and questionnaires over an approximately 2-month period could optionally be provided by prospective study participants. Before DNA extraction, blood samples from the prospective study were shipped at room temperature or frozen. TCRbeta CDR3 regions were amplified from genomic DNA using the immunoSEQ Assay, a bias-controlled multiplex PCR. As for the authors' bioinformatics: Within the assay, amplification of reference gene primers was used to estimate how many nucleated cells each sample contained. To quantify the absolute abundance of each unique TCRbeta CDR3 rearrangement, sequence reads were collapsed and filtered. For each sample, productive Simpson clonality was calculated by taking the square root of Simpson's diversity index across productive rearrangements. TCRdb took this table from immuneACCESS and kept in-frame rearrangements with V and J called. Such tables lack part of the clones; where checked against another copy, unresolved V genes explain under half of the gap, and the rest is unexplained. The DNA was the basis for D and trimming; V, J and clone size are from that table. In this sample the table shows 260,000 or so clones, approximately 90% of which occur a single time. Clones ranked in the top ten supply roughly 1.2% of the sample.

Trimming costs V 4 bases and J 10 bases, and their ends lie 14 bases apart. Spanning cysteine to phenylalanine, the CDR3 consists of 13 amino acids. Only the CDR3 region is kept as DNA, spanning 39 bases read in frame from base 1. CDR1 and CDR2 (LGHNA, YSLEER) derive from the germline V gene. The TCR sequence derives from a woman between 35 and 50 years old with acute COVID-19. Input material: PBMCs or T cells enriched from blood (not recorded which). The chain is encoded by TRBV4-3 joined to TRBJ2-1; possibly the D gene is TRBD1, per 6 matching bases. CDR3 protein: CASSRGPSWEQFF. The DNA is TGCGCCAGCAGCCGGGGGCCATCCTGGGAGCAGTTCTTC.